This TCR beta chain was sequenced in a study of T cell responses to AZD1222 COVID-19 vaccine. Study-level findings and limits: CD4 TCRs covered the whole spike, strongest at regions 160-218 and 743-854. Females made up more of the donors, who were largely white British, and clonal diversity may have come out too low. Nearly half of spike-specific TCRs reportedly target unmutated variant regions. Seropositive at baseline were only a handful of AZD1222 recipients.

As concerns this clone: The antigen is unknown.

The V and J ends lost 7 bases and 1 base, in that order; junction bases with no gene match: 6. The germline V gene encodes CDR1 MDHEN and CDR2 SYDVKM. This CDR3 region has 15 residues. Clones were sequenced by immunoSEQ multiplex PCR, and TCRdb holds only the in-frame ones, with some missing. The sample lists approximately 150,000 clones; 92% were seen once. Specimen: peripheral blood, collected 28 days after the second AZD1222 dose. The receptor's source is an adult who received the AZD1222 COVID-19 vaccine. V gene TRBV28 combines with J gene TRBJ2-3; 9 bases line up with TRBD2. CDR3 DNA sequence: TGTGCCAGCACCCACCAGCGGGGGGGCACAGATACGCAGTATTTT. Protein sequence: CASTHQRGGTDTQYF.